This T cell receptor beta chain was found in a study of CD8+ T cells in alopecia areata. This clone was observed once. The antigen remains undetermined. General study points: Higher clonality than in normal scalp was seen in lesional scalp, especially alopecia totalis/universalis. Among the cells sequenced in scalp samples are also the resident alphabeta T cells of normal skin.

J gave up 0 bases and V 4 bases, and 9 bases lay outside the gene matches. Germline assignment: CDR1 MGHDK and CDR2 SYGVNS. The CDR3 is 17 residues long. Sequencing relied on a cDNA template that was reverse transcribed from extracted RNA. TCRdb keeps only in-frame clones here, not all; method: immunoSEQ multiplex PCR. The sample shows hundreds of thousands of clones, 50% to 60% of them seen only once. The receptor comes from a human donor with alopecia areata. The genes are TRBV25-1 and TRBJ2-1; 7 nucleotides line up with TRBD2. Specimen: CD4+ T cells sorted from blood, collected at week 0. The CDR3 protein is CASSATPLADSYNEQFF. The DNA for the CDR3 is TGTGCCAGCAGTGCCACCCCCCTAGCGGACTCCTACAATGAGCAGTTCTTC.